This T cell receptor (beta chain) was observed in a study of T cells in women clearing cervical HPV infection. The protocol was immunoSEQ multiplex PCR, while the TCRdb copy is restricted to in-frame clones and leaves out a portion. The sample includes tens of thousands of clones. Germline V gives CDR1 SNHLY, CDR2 FYNNEI. There are 15 residues in the CDR3. Trimming cost V 6 bases and J 5 bases; bases outside gene matches: 11. To note about this clone: The read ends 3 residues early relative to the CDR3; the germline J gene fills the gap.

The sequencing input was blood buffy coat. This chain links TRBV2 with TRBJ2-5, with 8 nucleotides matching TRBD1. The sequence was collected from a woman aged 18-69 years with a cervical HPV16 infection that either progressed to CIN3+ or cleared (not recorded which). The CDR3 reads CASSLGAGGYETQYF. The sequenced CDR3 bases are TGTGCCAGCAGCCTTGGGGCAGGGGGCTATGAGACC.